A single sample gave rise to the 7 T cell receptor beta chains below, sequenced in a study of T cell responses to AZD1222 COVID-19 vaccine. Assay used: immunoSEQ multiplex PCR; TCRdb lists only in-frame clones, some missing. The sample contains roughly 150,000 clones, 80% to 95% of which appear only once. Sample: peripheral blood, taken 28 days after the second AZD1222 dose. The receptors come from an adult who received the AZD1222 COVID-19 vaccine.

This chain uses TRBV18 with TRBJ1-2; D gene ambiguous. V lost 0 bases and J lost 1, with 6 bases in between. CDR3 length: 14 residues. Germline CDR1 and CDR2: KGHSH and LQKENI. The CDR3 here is CASSPPGVNYGYTF. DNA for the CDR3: TGTGCCAGCTCACCACCCGGGGTTAACTATGGCTACACCTTC.

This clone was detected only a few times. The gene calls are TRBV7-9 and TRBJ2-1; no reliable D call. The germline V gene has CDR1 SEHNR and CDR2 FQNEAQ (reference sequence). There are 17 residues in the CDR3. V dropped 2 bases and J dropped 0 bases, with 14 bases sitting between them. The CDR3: CASSLLLEVSSYNEQFF. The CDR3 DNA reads TGTGCCAGCAGCTTACTCCTTGAGGTGAGCTCCTACAATGAGCAGTTCTTC.

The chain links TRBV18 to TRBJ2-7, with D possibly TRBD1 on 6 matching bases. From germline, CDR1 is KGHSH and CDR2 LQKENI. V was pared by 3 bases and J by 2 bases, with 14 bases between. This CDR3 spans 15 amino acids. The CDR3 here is CASSPGAEGPYEQYF. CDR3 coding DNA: TGTGCCAGCTCACCGGGGGCTGAGGGGCCCTACGAGCAGTACTTC. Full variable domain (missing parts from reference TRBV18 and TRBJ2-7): NAGVMQNPRHLVRRRGQEARLRCSPMKGHSHVYWYRQLPEEGLKFMVYLQKENIIDESGMPKERFSAEFPKEGPSILRIQQVVRGDSAAYFCASSPGAEGPYEQYFGPGTRLTVT.

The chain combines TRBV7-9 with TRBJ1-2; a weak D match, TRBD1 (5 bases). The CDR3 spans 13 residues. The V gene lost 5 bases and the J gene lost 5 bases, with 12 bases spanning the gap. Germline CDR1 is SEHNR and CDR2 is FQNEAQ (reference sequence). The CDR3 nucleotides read TGTGCCAGCAGCGCCGGACAAGAATATGGCTACACCTTC. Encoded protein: CASSAGQEYGYTF.

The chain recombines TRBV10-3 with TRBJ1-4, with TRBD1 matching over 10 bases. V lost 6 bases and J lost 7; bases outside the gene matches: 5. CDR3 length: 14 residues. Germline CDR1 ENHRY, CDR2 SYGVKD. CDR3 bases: TGTGCCATCAGGGGGACAGGGGCGGGTGAAAAACTGTTTTTT. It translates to CAIRGTGAGEKLFF.

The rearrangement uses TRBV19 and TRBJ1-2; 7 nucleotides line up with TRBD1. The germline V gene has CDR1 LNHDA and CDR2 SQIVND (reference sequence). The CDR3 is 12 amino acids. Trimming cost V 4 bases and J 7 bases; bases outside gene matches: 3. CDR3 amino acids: CASSTDRAGYTF. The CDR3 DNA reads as TGTGCCAGTAGTACCGACAGGGCTGGCTACACCTTC.

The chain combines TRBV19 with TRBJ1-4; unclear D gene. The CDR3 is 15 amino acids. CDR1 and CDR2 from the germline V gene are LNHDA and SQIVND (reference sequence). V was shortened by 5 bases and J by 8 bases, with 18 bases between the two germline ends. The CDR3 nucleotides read TGTGCCAGTAGTTCTCCCGGGCCCCGGCACGAAAAACTGTTTTTT. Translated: CASSSPGPRHEKLFF.